The text below deals with one TCR beta chain. Sequencing was performed with immunoSEQ multiplex PCR; in TCRdb, only in-frame clones are kept and a portion is missing. This sample yields roughly 260,000 clones, of which 75% to 95% are seen a single time; 2% to 3% belongs to the top ten. V was trimmed by 6 bases and J by 0 bases, leaving 12 bases between them. From germline, CDR1 is SNHLY and CDR2 FYNNEI. This CDR3 is 14 amino acids long. This entry is derived from a study of blood T cell repertoires in COVID-19. The chain joins TRBV2 to TRBJ2-7; D gene uncertain. The clonotype originates from a person aged 18 to 30 with COVID-19, enrolled during active disease. Sample: peripheral blood. The CDR3 sequence is CASRFTESSYEQYF. The CDR3, as DNA: TGTGCCAGCAGATTTACAGAGAGCTCCTACGAGCAGTACTTC.